The 26 T cell receptor beta chains below come from one sample, sequenced in a study of tumor-infiltrating lymphocytes in oesophageal squamous cell carcinoma (dated by TCRdb to about 2016). Library creation used PCR. Sequencing took place on an Illumina HiSeq 2000. Using fastp at Q25 and MiXCR, TCRdb reprocessed the public reads and kept productive beta chains. Identical CDR3 proteins give one entry, which carries the most common genes and DNA. The sample table records 10,000 to 15,000 distinct CDR3 sequences; approximately 48% of these occur just once. The ten largest make up approximately 28% of the sample. The source material was esophageal tumor tissue. These receptors were obtained from a female donor with esophageal squamous cell carcinoma.

The genes are TRBV19 and TRBJ2-7; no clear D. The end of the DNA aligns better with TRBJ2-1, so the J call may be wrong. The CDR3 runs 11 residues. Looked up from germline, CDR1 is LNHDA and CDR2 is SQIVND (reference sequence). In nucleotides, the CDR3 is TGTGCCAGTAGTATGGATGTAGAGCAGTTCTTC. As protein: CASSMDVEQFF.

The chain's CDR3 is CASSLRVGLRHNEQFF. The CDR3 DNA reads TGTGCCAGCAGCTTGCGCGTCGGGTTACGGCACAATGAGCAGTTCTTC. The chain links TRBV11-3 to TRBJ2-7; D is uncertain. The tail of the sequence fits TRBJ2-1 better, so the J call may be wrong. Germline V gene sequence: CDR1 SGHNT, CDR2 YENEEA. The CDR3 covers 16 residues.

Concerning this clonotype itself: One end of the junction varies from germline; a read error may be responsible. This chain links TRBV27 with TRBJ2-1; D gene uncertain. This CDR3 is 17 amino acids long. Looked up from germline, CDR1 is MNHEY and CDR2 is SMNVEV (reference sequence). CDR3 in amino acids: CASSLNLDRTYNSPLHF. CDR3 sequence (DNA): TGTGCCAGCAGTTTAAATTTGGACCGCACCTATAATTCACCCCTCCACTTC.

The J gene is TRBJ2-1, the V gene TRBV12-3 or TRBV12-4; no firm D call. The J call may be faulty, since TRBJ2-5 better matches the DNA end. The CDR3 loop spans 14 amino acids. This chain's CDR3 is CASSSEANRETQYF. CDR3 DNA sequence: TGTGCCAGCAGTTCCGAGGCTAATAGGGAGACCCAGTACTTC.

This clonotype was seen only once. Here the CDR3 omits its conserved ending phenylalanine or tryptophan, so a read error is the likely source. No DNA is shown, since the ends of the CDR3 on it are uncertain; the CDR3 is the one TCRdb lists. This chain uses TRBV7-6 with TRBJ2-3; the table's D call TRBD2 went unverified against the DNA. The CDR3 spans 14 amino acids, including both terminal residues. The V gene's germline CDR1 is SGHVS and CDR2 FNYEAQ. The CDR3 sequence: CASSVGGTEQFFGN.

The rearrangement uses TRBV19 and TRBJ2-2; D may correspond to TRBD1 or TRBD2 (6 bases each). Deletions cut 4 bases from V and 5 bases from J, with 11 bases between. The CDR3 runs 14 residues. Germline CDR1 LNHDA, CDR2 SQIVND (reference sequence). CDR3 in DNA: TGTGCCAGTAGTAGGAGAGGGGGGACCGGGGAGCTGTTTTTT. Translating gives CASSRRGGTGELFF.

About this clonotype: This CDR3 fails to terminate in the conserved phenylalanine or tryptophan, so it likely reflects a read error. The DNA is left out, because the CDR3 cannot be placed on it with certainty; the CDR3 is given as TCRdb lists it. The V gene is TRBV7-6, the J gene TRBJ2-6; the D call TRBD1 from the table was never checked on the DNA. Looked up from germline, CDR1 is SGHVS and CDR2 is FNYEAQ. Ends included, the CDR3 has 16 residues. Here the CDR3 reads CASSLDLELDEQYFGA.

This clonotype has just a few counts. The chain's CDR3 is CASSLGVFGYEQYF. Here the CDR3 DNA reads TGTGCCAGCAGCTTAGGAGTGTTTGGGTACGAGCAGTACTTC. The chain employs TRBV7-8 and TRBJ2-1; D call uncertain. The DNA end is a closer match to TRBJ2-7, so the J assignment may be wrong. The germline V gene encodes CDR1 SGHVS and CDR2 FQNEAQ. This CDR3 comprises 14 residues.

V gene TRBV11-2 combines with J gene TRBJ2-1, with D possibly TRBD2 on 6 matching bases. The DNA end is a closer match to TRBJ2-5, so the J assignment may be wrong. Germline CDR1 and CDR2: SGHAT and FQNNGV. The CDR3 extends over 15 amino acids. The CDR3: CASSAMAGLQETQYF. The CDR3 DNA is TGTGCCAGCAGCGCAATGGCGGGACTCCAAGAGACCCAGTACTTC.

This clonotype was seen a few times. V and J are TRBV11-2 and TRBJ2-7, with D tentatively TRBD1 (5 bases). The J call may be faulty, since TRBJ2-1 better matches the DNA end. Germline lookup yields CDR1 SGHAT and CDR2 FQNNGV. This CDR3 has 11 residues. The CDR3 nucleotides are TGTGCCAGCAGCTTACAGACAGACCAGTTCTTC. Translating gives CASSLQTDQFF.

This clonotype has a count of ten or more. This rearrangement joins TRBV5-1 to TRBJ1-2; D uncertain. Germline lookup yields CDR1 SGHRS and CDR2 YFSETQ. The CDR3 is 14 residues long. The ends were cut back, 0 bases at V and 4 bases at J, with 10 bases in the middle. In nucleotides, the CDR3 is TGCGCCAGCAGCTTGGAGTCTCAGATCTATGGCTACACCTTC. Translation gives CASSLESQIYGYTF.

The rearrangement links TRBV6-6 to TRBJ2-1; 11 nucleotides align to TRBD2. This CDR3 region has 13 residues. After removal of 2 bases from V and 9 bases from J, the junction contained 0 bases not matched to a gene. Per the germline V gene, CDR1 is MNHNY and CDR2 is SVGAGI (reference sequence). CDR3 sequence (DNA): TGTGCCAGCAGTTACACTAGCGGGAGTGAGCAGTTCTTC. Translating gives CASSYTSGSEQFF.

This clonotype rates as medium-sized. This chain connects TRBV10-3 to TRBJ2-5, with D hard to call. V lost 3 bases, J lost 0 bases, and 8 bases lay in between. Germline V CDR1 and CDR2: ENHRY, SYGVKD. The CDR3 spans 14 residues. The CDR3 sequence is CAISDTAYQETQYF. CDR3 bases: TGTGCCATCAGTGACACAGCCTACCAAGAGACCCAGTACTTC.

This clonotype was detected only a few times. This CDR3 reads CASSSQGQGAQYF. CDR3 nucleotides: TGTGCCAGCAGCTCACAGGGGCAAGGGGCCCAGTACTTC. The chain carries TRBV7-2 and TRBJ2-4, with 7 bases lining up with TRBD1. The CDR3 sequence is 13 residues long. V gave up 4 bases and J gave up 13 bases; unmatched junction bases: 10. Looked up from germline, CDR1 is SGHTA and CDR2 is FQGNSA. Complete variable domain (other parts from reference TRBV7-2 and TRBJ2-4): GAGVSQSPSNKVTEKGKDVELRCDPISGHTALYWYRQSLGQGLEFLIYFQGNSAPDKSGLPSDRFSAERTGGSVSTLTIQRTQQEDSAVYLCASSSQGQGAQYFGAGTRLSVL.

This clonotype has more than one count but fewer than ten. No conserved phenylalanine or tryptophan ends this CDR3, so it is likely a read error. The DNA is left out, because the CDR3 cannot be placed on it with certainty; the CDR3 is given as TCRdb lists it. V is TRBV7-3 and J is TRBJ1-1; the DNA was not used to check the table's D call, TRBD1. CDR1 and CDR2 from the germline V gene are SGHTA and FQGTGA. The CDR3 numbers 13 amino acids, ends counted. This CDR3 reads CASSSPTSSTSGQ.

This clonotype was seen more than once but under ten times. The chain has TRBV7-6 and TRBJ1-2, with TRBD1 matching over 9 bases. V shed 3 bases, J shed 4 bases, and the junction held 3 bases outside the gene matches. The germline CDR1 and CDR2 sequences are SGHVS and FNYEAQ. This CDR3 contains 14 residues. CDR3 bases: TGTGCCAGCAGCTTGGGACAGGGTGGCTATGGCTACACCTTC. Translating gives CASSLGQGGYGYTF.

The chain couples TRBV7-3 to TRBJ2-3, with 9 bases fitting TRBD1. This CDR3 has 15 residues. Trimming removed 5 bases from V and 4 bases from J; junction bases left unmatched: 7. Germline V gives CDR1 SGHTA, CDR2 FQGTGA. CDR3 region: CASSMGQGKPDTQYF. In nucleotides, the CDR3 is TGTGCCAGCAGCATGGGACAGGGAAAACCAGATACGCAGTATTTT.

The chain combines TRBV7-3 with TRBJ2-1; D unclear. Trimming stripped 2 bases from V and 15 bases from J, with 5 bases between. The CDR3 extends over 9 amino acids. Germline V gives CDR1 SGHTA, CDR2 FQGTGA. This CDR3 reads CASSLGPFF. In DNA, the CDR3 is TGTGCCAGCAGCTTAGGTCCGTTCTTC.

A few counts support this clonotype. At one end the junction does not follow the germline gene, possibly because of a read error. The chain couples TRBV7-2 to TRBJ1-6; D unresolved. CDR1 and CDR2 from the germline V gene are SGHTA and FQGNSA. The CDR3 extends over 15 amino acids. The CDR3 DNA reads as TGTGCCAGCAGCTTGGTAAAGGGCTCCTACAATGAGCAGTTCTTT. It translates to CASSLVKGSYNEQFF.

This sequence joins TRBV7-4 and TRBJ2-1, with D possibly TRBD1 on 6 matching bases. CDR1 SGHVT and CDR2 SQSDAQ come from the germline V gene. This CDR3 region has 15 residues. V was clipped by 2 bases and J by 10 bases, with 18 bases between them. CDR3 bases: TGTGCCAGCAGCTTACCGGGACACCTAACCTACGAGCAGTTCTTC. Amino acid sequence: CASSLPGHLTYEQFF.

This chain links TRBV18 with TRBJ2-4; D is unresolved. The J call could be wrong; TRBJ2-7 is a better fit for the DNA end. The CDR3 extends over 12 amino acids. CDR1 and CDR2 from the germline V gene are KGHSH and LQKENI. The CDR3 DNA sequence: TGTGCCAGCTCACCAGTGGGTTACGAGCAGTACTTC. This codes for CASSPVGYEQYF.

This sequence joins TRBV6-1 and TRBJ2-3; 7 bases are a match to TRBD1. Germline V gene data show CDR1 as MNHNS and CDR2 as SASEGT. J lost 3 bases, V lost 10 bases, and 7 bases had no gene match. The CDR3 is 13 residues long. CDR3 sequence reads: CATGQGETDTQYF. The DNA for the CDR3 is TGTGCCACTGGGCAGGGGGAAACAGATACGCAGTATTTT.

This clonotype is medium-sized. The chain recombines TRBV7-6 with TRBJ2-1; D might be TRBD1 (7 bases). This CDR3 spans 16 amino acids. In germline, CDR1 is SGHVS, CDR2 FNYEAQ. V was shortened by 5 bases and J by 6 bases, with 20 bases between the two germline ends. The CDR3 nucleotides read TGTGCCAGCAGCAGACAGGGCCCGGGGGCCTCCAATGAGCAGTTCTTC. The encoded protein is CASSRQGPGASNEQFF.

This sequence joins TRBV7-8 and TRBJ2-1; D perhaps matches TRBD1 (7 bases). Near its end, the DNA agrees better with TRBJ2-7, so the J call may be wrong. The CDR3 sequence is 11 residues long. Germline CDR1 SGHVS, CDR2 FQNEAQ. The DNA of the CDR3 is TGTGCCAGCAGCCAGGGGGGAGAGCAGTACTTC. It translates to CASSQGGEQYF.

This clonotype has at least ten counts. The rearrangement joins TRBV7-2 to TRBJ2-7, with TRBD1 identical over 7 bases. The J segment lost 5 bases and the V segment lost 5 bases, leaving 9 bases of the junction unmatched. CDR3 length equals 14 residues. Germline-derived CDR1 and CDR2 are SGHTA and FQGNSA. Here the CDR3 reads CASSRDRISDEQYF. The CDR3 DNA reads as TGTGCCAGCAGCCGGGACAGAATTTCCGACGAGCAGTACTTC.

This chain connects TRBV12-3 or TRBV12-4 to TRBJ2-3; TRBD2 might be the D (5 bases). The germline V and J ends were trimmed by 5 bases and 6 bases, with 9 bases remaining between them. CDR3 length equals 12 residues. CDR3 sequence (DNA): TGTGCCAGCAGTGCAACTAGGGATACGCAGTATTTT. Translation: CASSATRDTQYF.